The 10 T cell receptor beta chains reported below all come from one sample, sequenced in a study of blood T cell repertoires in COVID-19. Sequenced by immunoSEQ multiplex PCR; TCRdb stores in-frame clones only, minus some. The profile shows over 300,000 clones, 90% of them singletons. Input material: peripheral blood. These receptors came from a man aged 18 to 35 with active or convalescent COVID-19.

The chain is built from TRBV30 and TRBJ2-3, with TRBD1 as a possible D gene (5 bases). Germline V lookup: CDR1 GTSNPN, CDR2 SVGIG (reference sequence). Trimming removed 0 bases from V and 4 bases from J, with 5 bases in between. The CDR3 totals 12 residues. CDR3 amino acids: CAWSVGADTQYF. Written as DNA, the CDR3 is TGTGCCTGGAGTGTAGGGGCAGATACGCAGTATTTT.

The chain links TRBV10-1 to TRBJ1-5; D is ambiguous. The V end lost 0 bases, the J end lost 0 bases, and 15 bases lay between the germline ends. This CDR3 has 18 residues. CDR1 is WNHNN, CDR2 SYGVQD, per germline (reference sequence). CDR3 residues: CASSESTRRVFSNQPQHF. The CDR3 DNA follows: TGCGCCAGCAGTGAGTCGACTCGGAGGGTCTTTAGCAATCAGCCCCAGCATTTT.

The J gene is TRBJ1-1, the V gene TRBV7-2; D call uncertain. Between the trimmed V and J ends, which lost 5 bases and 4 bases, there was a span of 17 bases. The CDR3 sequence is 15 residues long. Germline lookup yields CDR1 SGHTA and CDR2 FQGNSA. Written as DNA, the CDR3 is TGTGCCAGCAGCAACCCGGGGTCGGTTGGCACTGAAGCTTTCTTT. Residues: CASSNPGSVGTEAFF.

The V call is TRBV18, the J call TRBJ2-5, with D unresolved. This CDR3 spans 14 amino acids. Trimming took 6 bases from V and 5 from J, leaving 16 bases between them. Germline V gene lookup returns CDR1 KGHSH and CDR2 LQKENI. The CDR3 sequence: CASSPNDLWETQYF. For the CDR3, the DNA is TGTGCCAGCTCCCCAAACGACTTATGGGAGACCCAGTACTTC. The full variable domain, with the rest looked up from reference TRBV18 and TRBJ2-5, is NAGVMQNPRHLVRRRGQEARLRCSPMKGHSHVYWYRQLPEEGLKFMVYLQKENIIDESGMPKERFSAEFPKEGPSILRIQQVVRGDSAAYFCASSPNDLWETQYFGPGTRLLVL.

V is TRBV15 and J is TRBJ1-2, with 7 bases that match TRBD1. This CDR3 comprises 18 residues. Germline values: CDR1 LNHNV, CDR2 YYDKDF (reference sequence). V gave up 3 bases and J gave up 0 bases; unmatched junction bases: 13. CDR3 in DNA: TGTGCCACCAGCAGCCGTATAGGACAGGCCGGAACTAACTATGGCTACACCTTC. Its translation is CATSSRIGQAGTNYGYTF.

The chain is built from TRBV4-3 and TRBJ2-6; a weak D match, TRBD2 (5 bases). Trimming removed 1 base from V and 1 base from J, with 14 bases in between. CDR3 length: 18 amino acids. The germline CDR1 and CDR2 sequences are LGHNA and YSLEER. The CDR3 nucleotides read TGCGCCAGCAGCCAAGCTTTGAGGGTAGGGTCTGGGGCCAACGTCCTGACTTTC. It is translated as CASSQALRVGSGANVLTF.

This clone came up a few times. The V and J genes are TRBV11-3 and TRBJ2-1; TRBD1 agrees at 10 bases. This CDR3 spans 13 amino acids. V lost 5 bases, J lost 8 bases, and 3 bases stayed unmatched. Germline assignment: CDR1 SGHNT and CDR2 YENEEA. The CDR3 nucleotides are TGTGCCAGCAGCATGGGACAGGGGTATGAGCAGTTCTTC. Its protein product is CASSMGQGYEQFF. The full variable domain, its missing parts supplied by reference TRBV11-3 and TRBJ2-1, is EAGVVQSPRYKIIEKKQPVAFWCNPISGHNTLYWYLQNLGQGPELLIRYENEEAVDDSQLPKDRFSAERLKGVDSTLKIQPAELGDSAVYLCASSMGQGYEQFFGPGTRLTVL.

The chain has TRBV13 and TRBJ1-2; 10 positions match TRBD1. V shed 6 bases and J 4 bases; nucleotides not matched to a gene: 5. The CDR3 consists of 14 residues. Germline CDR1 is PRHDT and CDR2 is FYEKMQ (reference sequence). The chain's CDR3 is CASRGTGVSYGYTF. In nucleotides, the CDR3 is TGTGCCAGCAGAGGGACAGGGGTGAGCTATGGCTACACCTTC. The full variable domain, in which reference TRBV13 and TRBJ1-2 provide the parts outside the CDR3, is AAGVIQSPRHLIKEKRETATLKCYPIPRHDTVYWYQQGPGQDPQFLISFYEKMQSDKGSIPDRFSAQQFSDYHSELNMSSLELGDSALYFCASRGTGVSYGYTFGSGTRLTVV.

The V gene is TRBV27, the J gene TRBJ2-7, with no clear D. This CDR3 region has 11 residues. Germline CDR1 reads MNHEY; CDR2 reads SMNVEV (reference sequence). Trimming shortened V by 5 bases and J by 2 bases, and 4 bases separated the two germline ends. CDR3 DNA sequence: TGTGCCAGCAGTCCAACCTACGAGCAGTACTTC. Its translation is CASSPTYEQYF.

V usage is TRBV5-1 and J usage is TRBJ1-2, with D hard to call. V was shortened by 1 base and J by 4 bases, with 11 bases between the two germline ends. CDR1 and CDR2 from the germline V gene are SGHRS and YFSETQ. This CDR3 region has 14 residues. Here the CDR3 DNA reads TGCGCCAGCAGCTTGCTTCCGGGAAGCTATGGCTACACCTTC. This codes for CASSLLPGSYGYTF.